Below are 10 T cell receptor beta chains sequenced from a single sample in a study of brain T cells in children with intractable seizures. Assay: immunoSEQ multiplex PCR; the TCRdb copy retains only in-frame clones and omits some. This table holds 340,000 or so clones, 93% found once. As for time point: blood from clinic visit 5 months post-surgery; TSC patient then seizure free. Sequencing used peripheral blood, obtained about 5 months after surgery. The receptors were sampled from a boy in the first two years of life with tuberous sclerosis and intractable seizures.

J is TRBJ2-1 and V is TRBV12-5; 13 nucleotides match TRBD2. CDR1 is LGHNT and CDR2 is FRNRAP in the germline V gene. The CDR3 contains 16 residues. V was clipped by 3 bases and J by 7 bases; unmatched bases: 6. The CDR3 DNA reads TGTGCTAGTGGTTTAAAACTAGCGGGAGGGCCGAATGAGCAGTTCTTC. It encodes CASGLKLAGGPNEQFF.

V usage is TRBV6-1 and J usage is TRBJ2-7; D is tentatively TRBD1 or TRBD2 (6 bases each). V lost 2 bases, J lost 2 bases, and 10 bases lay in between. The germline V gene has CDR1 MNHNS and CDR2 SASEGT. The CDR3 is 14 residues long. The CDR3 region has the DNA TGTGCCAGCAGTGAAAGGGGGGACACCTACGAGCAGTACTTC. It translates to CASSERGDTYEQYF.

V is TRBV5-1 and J is TRBJ2-3; D is possibly TRBD1 or TRBD2 (6 bases each). The CDR3 is 14 amino acids. Trimming cost V 8 bases and J 8 bases, with 21 bases left between them. The germline V gene encodes CDR1 SGHRS and CDR2 YFSETQ. The CDR3: CASQTGTGGPTQYF. In DNA, the CDR3 is TGCGCCAGTCAAACAGGGACTGGGGGCCCTACGCAGTATTTT.

The chain has TRBV6-6 and TRBJ1-5; 7 nucleotides line up with TRBD1. Germline V gives CDR1 MNHNY, CDR2 SVGAGI (reference sequence). CDR3 length equals 13 residues. Trimming removed 7 bases from V and 7 bases from J; junction bases left unmatched: 7. CDR3 DNA sequence: TGTGCCAGCACCCTACAGGGGAAGCAGCCCCAGCATTTT. It specifies CASTLQGKQPQHF.

The J gene is TRBJ1-6, the V gene TRBV6-5; no clear D gene. Germline CDR1 MNHEY, CDR2 SVGAGI. The CDR3 has 16 residues. V was pared by 4 bases and J by 15 bases, with 25 bases between. CDR3 in DNA: TGTGCCAGCAGTTTCGCGTCGACTATTGGGCGTGGGGTCCTCCACTTT. It specifies CASSFASTIGRGVLHF.

The chain carries TRBV7-3 and TRBJ2-7, with D uncertain. V lost 4 bases to trimming and J lost 6 bases, with 13 bases between them. In germline, CDR1 is SGHTA, CDR2 FQGTGA. The CDR3 contains 13 residues. The CDR3 nucleotides are TGTGCCAGCAGCTCCAACCCTAGAGGCGAGCAGTACTTC. This translates into CASSSNPRGEQYF. Full variable domain (rest looked up from reference TRBV7-3 and TRBJ2-7): GAGVSQTPSNKVTEKGKYVELRCDPISGHTALYWYRQSLGQGPEFLIYFQGTGAADDSGLPNDRFFAVRPEGSVSTLKIQRTERGDSAVYLCASSSNPRGEQYFGPGTRLTVT.

On this clone: The identical CDR3 is also encoded by other nucleotide sequences in the sample. The chain couples TRBV5-4 to TRBJ1-1, with D possibly being TRBD1 (6 bases). CDR1 and CDR2 (germline): SGHNT, YYREEE (reference sequence). The V and J ends lost 2 bases and 1 base respectively, with 6 bases between them. The CDR3 runs 13 residues. The CDR3: CASSLGGNTEAFF. CDR3 DNA sequence: TGTGCCAGCAGCTTAGGGGGGAACACTGAAGCTTTCTTT.

The chain links TRBV18 to TRBJ1-4; no reliable D call. The length of the CDR3 is 15 residues. Germline CDR1 is KGHSH and CDR2 is LQKENI. Trimming took 2 bases from V and 2 from J, leaving 9 bases between them. CDR3 DNA: TGTGCCAGCTCACCATCGGCGCGGACTAATGAAAAACTGTTTTTT. Translating gives CASSPSARTNEKLFF.

The chain carries TRBV2 and TRBJ1-5, with D possibly being TRBD1 (6 bases). The length of the CDR3 is 16 residues. The germline gives CDR1 SNHLY, CDR2 FYNNEI. V lost 6 bases and J lost 0, with 15 bases in between. CDR3 sequence reads: CASRDGQRHSNQPQHF. The CDR3 DNA is TGTGCCAGCAGAGACGGACAGAGACATAGCAATCAGCCCCAGCATTTT.

The chain employs TRBV30 and TRBJ2-3, with 8 bases that match TRBD2. The CDR3 runs to 14 residues. V lost 4 bases and J lost 2; bases outside the gene matches: 5. The germline V gene has CDR1 GTSNPN and CDR2 SVGIG (reference sequence). This CDR3 reads CAWTLAANTDTQYF. The CDR3 DNA follows: TGTGCCTGGACACTAGCGGCAAACACAGATACGCAGTATTTT.